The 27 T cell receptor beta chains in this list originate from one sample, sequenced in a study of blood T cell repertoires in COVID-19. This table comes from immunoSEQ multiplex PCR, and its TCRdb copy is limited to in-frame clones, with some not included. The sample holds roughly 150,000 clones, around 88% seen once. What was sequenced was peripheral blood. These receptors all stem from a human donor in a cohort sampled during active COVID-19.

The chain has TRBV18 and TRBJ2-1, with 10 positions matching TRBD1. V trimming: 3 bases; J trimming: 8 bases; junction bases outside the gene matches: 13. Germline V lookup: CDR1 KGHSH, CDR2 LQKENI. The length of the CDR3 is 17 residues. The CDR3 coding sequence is TGTGCCAGCTCACCCCTGGGACAGGGGAAGGGGATCGATGAGCAGTTCTTC. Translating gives CASSPLGQGKGIDEQFF. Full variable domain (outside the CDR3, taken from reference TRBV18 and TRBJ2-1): NAGVMQNPRHLVRRRGQEARLRCSPMKGHSHVYWYRQLPEEGLKFMVYLQKENIIDESGMPKERFSAEFPKEGPSILRIQQVVRGDSAAYFCASSPLGQGKGIDEQFFGPGTRLTVL.

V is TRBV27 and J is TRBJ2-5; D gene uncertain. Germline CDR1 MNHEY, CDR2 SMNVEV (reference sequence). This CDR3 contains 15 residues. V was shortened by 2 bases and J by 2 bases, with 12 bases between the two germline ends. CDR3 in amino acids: CASSLSWWQQETQYF. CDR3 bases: TGTGCCAGCAGTTTAAGTTGGTGGCAGCAAGAGACCCAGTACTTC.

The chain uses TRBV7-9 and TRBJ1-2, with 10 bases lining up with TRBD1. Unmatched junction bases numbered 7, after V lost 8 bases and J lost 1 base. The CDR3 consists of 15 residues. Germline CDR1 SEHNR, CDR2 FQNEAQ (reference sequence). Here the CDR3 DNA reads TGTGCCAGCCCCGGACAGGGGGAATATAACTATGGCTACACCTTC. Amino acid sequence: CASPGQGEYNYGYTF.

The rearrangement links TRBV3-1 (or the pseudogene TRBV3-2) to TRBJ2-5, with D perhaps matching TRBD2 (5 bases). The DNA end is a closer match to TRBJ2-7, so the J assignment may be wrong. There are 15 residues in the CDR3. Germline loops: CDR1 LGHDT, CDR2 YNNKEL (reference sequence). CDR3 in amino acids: CASSQAGGRTYEQYF. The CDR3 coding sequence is TGTGCCAGCAGCCAAGCCGGAGGTAGGACCTACGAGCAGTACTTC.

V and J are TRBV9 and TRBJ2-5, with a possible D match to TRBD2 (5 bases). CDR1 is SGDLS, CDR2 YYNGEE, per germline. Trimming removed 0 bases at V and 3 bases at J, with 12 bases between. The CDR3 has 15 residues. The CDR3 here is CASSVGGRGKETQYF. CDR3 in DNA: TGTGCCAGCAGCGTAGGTGGGAGAGGAAAAGAGACCCAGTACTTC.

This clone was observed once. The CDR3 region is CASSVDLHNEQFF. As DNA, the CDR3 is TGTGCCAGCAGTGTGGACTTACACAATGAGCAGTTCTTC. The chain is built from TRBV6-4 and TRBJ2-1; TRBD2 is a possible D gene (5 bases). This CDR3 has 13 residues. Germline V gene data show CDR1 as MRHNA and CDR2 as SNTAGT. V dropped 4 bases and J dropped 5 bases, with 9 bases sitting between them.

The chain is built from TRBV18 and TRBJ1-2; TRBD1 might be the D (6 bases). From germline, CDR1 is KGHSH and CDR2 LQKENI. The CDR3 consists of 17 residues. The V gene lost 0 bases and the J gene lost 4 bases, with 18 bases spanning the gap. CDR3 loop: CASSPPNRQEPSYGYTF. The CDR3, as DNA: TGTGCCAGCTCACCACCGAACAGACAGGAGCCATCCTATGGCTACACCTTC.

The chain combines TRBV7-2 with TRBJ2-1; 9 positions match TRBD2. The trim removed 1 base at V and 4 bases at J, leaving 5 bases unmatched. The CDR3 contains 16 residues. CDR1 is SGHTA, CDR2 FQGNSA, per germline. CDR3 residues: CASSLDISGGYNEQFF. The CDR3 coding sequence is TGTGCCAGCAGCTTAGATATTAGCGGGGGATACAATGAGCAGTTCTTC.

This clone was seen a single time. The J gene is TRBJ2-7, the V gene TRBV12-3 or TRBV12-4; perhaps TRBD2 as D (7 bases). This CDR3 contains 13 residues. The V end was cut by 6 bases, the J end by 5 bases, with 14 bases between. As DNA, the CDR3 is TGTGCCAGCAGGGGGGGGGCATTCCACGAGCAGTACTTC. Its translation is CASRGGAFHEQYF.

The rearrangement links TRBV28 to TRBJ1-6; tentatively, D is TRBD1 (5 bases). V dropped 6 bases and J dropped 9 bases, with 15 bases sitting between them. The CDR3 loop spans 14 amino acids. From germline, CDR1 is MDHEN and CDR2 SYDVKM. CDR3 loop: CASRLTALGSPLHF. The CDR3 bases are TGTGCCAGCAGGTTGACAGCCTTAGGTTCACCCCTCCACTTT.

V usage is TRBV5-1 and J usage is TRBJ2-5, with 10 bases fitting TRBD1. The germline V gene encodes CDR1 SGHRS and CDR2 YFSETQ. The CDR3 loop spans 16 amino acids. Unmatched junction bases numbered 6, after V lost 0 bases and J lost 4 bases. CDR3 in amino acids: CASSLELTGGGETQYF. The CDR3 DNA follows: TGCGCCAGCAGCTTGGAGTTGACAGGGGGCGGAGAGACCCAGTACTTC.

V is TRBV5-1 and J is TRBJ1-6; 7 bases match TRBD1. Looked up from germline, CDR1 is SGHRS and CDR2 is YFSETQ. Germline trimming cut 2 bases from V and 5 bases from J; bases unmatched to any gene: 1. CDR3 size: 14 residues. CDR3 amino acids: CASSFTGDNSPLHF. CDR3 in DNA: TGCGCCAGCAGCTTTACAGGGGATAATTCACCCCTCCACTTT. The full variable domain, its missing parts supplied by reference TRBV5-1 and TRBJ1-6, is KAGVTQTPRYLIKTRGQQVTLSCSPISGHRSVSWYQQTPGQGLQFLFEYFSETQRNKGNFPGRFSGRQFSNSRSEMNVSTLELGDSALYLCASSFTGDNSPLHFGNGTRLTVT.

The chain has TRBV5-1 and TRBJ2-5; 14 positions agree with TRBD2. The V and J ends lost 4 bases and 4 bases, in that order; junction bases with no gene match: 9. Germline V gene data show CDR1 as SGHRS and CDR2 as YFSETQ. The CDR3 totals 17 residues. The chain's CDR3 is CASSPGLAGVGGETQYF. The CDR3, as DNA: TGCGCCAGCAGCCCGGGACTAGCGGGAGTCGGAGGAGAGACCCAGTACTTC.

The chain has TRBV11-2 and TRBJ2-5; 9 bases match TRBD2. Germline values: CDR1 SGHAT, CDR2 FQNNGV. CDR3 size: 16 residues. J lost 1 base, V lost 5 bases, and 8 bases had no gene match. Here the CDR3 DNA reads TGTGCCAGCAGCGCAGGGGAGCGGGGGGCCCAAGAGACCCAGTACTTC. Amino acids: CASSAGERGAQETQYF.

CDR3 region: CASSLTGLTSSYEQYF. In nucleotides, the CDR3 is TGCGCCAGCAGCTTGACAGGGTTGACGAGCTCCTACGAGCAGTACTTC. The chain uses TRBV5-1 and TRBJ2-7; TRBD1 might be the D (6 bases). The CDR3 is made up of 16 amino acids. Germline CDR1 reads SGHRS; CDR2 reads YFSETQ. V was trimmed by 1 base and J by 0 bases, leaving 14 bases between them.

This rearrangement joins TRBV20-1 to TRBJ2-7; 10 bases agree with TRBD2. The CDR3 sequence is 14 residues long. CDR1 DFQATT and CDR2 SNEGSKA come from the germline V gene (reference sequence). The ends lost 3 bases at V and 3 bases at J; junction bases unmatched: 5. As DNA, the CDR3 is TGCAGTGCTAGTGGGACTAGCGCGGGCTACGAGCAGTACTTC. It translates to CSASGTSAGYEQYF.

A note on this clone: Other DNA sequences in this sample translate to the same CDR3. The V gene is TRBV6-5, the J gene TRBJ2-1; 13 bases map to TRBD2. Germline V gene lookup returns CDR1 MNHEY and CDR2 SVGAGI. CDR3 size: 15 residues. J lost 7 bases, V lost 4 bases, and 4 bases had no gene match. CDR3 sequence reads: CASSSGLAGRNEQFF. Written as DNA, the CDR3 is TGTGCCAGCAGTTCGGGACTAGCGGGGAGGAATGAGCAGTTCTTC.

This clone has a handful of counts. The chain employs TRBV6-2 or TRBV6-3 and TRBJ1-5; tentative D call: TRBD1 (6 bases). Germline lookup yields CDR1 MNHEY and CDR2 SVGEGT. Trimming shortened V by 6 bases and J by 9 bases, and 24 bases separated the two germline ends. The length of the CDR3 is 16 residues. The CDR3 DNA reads TGTGCCAGCAGCACGGGCAGGGGTATAGACAAAGGGCCCCAGCATTTT. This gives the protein CASSTGRGIDKGPQHF.

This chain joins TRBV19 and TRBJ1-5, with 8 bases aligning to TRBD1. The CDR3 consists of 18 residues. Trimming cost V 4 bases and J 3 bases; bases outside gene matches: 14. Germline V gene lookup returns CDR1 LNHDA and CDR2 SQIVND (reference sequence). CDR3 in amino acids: CASSTRTGLGRVNQPQHF. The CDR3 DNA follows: TGTGCCAGTAGTACCCGGACAGGGTTGGGAAGGGTCAATCAGCCCCAGCATTTT.

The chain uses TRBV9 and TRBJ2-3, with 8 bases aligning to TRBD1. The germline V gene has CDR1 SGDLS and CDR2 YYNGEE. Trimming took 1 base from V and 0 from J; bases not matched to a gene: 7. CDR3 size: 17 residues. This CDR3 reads CASSVSSGDRSTDTQYF. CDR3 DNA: TGTGCCAGCAGCGTATCCTCGGGGGACAGGAGCACAGATACGCAGTATTTT.

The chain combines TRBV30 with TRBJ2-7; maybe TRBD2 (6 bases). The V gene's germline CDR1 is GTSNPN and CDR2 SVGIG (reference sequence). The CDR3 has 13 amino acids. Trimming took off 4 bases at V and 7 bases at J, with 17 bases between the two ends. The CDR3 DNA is TGTGCCTGGACGGAGGGGCTAATGGGGGAGCAGTACTTC. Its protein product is CAWTEGLMGEQYF.

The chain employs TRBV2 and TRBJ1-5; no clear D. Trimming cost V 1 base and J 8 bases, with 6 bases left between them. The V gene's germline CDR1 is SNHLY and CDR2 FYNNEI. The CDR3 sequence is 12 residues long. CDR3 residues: CASSEGGKPQHF. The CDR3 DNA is TGTGCCAGCAGTGAAGGAGGGAAGCCCCAGCATTTT.

The CDR3 DNA follows: TGTGCCAGCAGCTTTACGGCCGGGGGGTCCGGGGAGCTGTTTTTT. It is translated as CASSFTAGGSGELFF. The chain carries TRBV7-6 and TRBJ2-2, with 7 nucleotides matching TRBD2. With 3 bases clipped from V and 6 bases from J, the junction kept 7 bases outside the gene matches. The CDR3 is 15 residues long. The germline gives CDR1 SGHVS, CDR2 FNYEAQ. The entire variable domain, with the rest obtained from reference TRBV7-6 and TRBJ2-2, is as follows: GAGVSQSPRYKVTKRGQDVALRCDPISGHVSLYWYRQALGQGPEFLTYFNYEAQQDKSGLPNDRFSAERPEGSISTLTIQRTEQRDSAMYRCASSFTAGGSGELFFGEGSRLTVL.

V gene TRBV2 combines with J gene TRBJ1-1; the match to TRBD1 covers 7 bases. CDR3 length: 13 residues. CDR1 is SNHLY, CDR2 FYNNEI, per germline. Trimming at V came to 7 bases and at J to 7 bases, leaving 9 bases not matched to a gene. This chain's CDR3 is CASTQTGRFEAFF. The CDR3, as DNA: TGTGCCAGCACGCAGACAGGGAGATTTGAAGCTTTCTTT.

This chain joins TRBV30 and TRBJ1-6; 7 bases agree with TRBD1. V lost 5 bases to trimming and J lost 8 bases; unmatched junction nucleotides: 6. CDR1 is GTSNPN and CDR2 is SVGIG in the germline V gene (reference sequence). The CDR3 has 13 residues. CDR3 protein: CAWAGQLDSPLHF. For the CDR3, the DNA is TGTGCCTGGGCGGGACAGTTAGATTCACCCCTCCACTTT.

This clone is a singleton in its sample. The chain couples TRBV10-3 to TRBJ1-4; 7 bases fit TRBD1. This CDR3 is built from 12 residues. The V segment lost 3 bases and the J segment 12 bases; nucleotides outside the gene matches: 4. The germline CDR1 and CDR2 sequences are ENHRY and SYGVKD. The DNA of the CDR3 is TGTGCCATCAGTGAACAGGGGATGGAACTGTTTTTT. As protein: CAISEQGMELFF.

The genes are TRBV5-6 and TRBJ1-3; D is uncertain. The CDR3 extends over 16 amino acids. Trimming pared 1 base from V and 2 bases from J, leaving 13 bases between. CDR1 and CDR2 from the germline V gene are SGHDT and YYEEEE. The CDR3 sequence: CASSLIGRVTGNTIYF. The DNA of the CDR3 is TGTGCCAGCAGCTTGATTGGTCGGGTAACTGGAAACACCATATATTTT.